The rows below give T cell receptor beta chains drawn from one sample of a study of blood T cell repertoires in COVID-19. The method was immunoSEQ multiplex PCR; TCRdb's version includes in-frame clones alone and lacks a portion of them. The table shows hundreds of thousands of clones, with 88% occurring only once. The sequenced sample consisted of peripheral blood. The receptors derive from a woman aged 40 to 55 who had recovered from COVID-19. CDR3s include the opening cysteine and the closing phenylalanine or tryptophan. A D gene is named only where the DNA matches it firmly. Clone size appears in some rows only: once, few, many, or a class for an expanded clone.

TRBV7-9	TRBJ2-5	16	few	TRBD1	CASSTRDRGAQETQYF	TGTGCCAGCAGCACCCGGGACAGGGGAGCCCAAGAGACCCAGTACTTC
TRBV7-3	TRBJ2-5	16	.	TRBD2	CASSPGLAGGGETQYF	TGTGCCAGCAGCCCTGGACTAGCGGGAGGGGGGGAGACCCAGTACTTC
TRBV18	TRBJ2-7	15	.	TRBD1	CASSPGATGGGEQYF	TGTGCCAGCTCACCAGGGGCGACAGGGGGCGGCGAGCAGTACTTC
TRBV27	TRBJ1-5	14	.	.	CASRAGGAGQPQHF	TGTGCCAGCAGGGCGGGGGGGGCTGGTCAGCCCCAGCATTTT
TRBV7-3	TRBJ2-7	14	.	TRBD1	CATAQRRGPDEQYF	TGTGCCACCGCCCAACGAAGGGGGCCGGATGAGCAGTACTTC
TRBV11-2	TRBJ2-3	16	.	.	CASSPGVLGGTDTQYF	TGTGCCAGCAGCCCGGGGGTACTAGGAGGCACAGATACGCAGTATTTT
TRBV21-1	TRBJ2-3	17	.	.	CASSKGRLAGRWGTQYF	TGTGCCAGCAGCAAAGGGCGGCTAGCGGGGCGTTGGGGTACGCAGTATTTT
TRBV7-2	TRBJ1-2	13	.	.	CATTQQGNYGYTF	TGTGCCACCACACAGCAGGGGAACTATGGCTACACCTTC
TRBV27	TRBJ1-2	14	.	TRBD1	CASSPGQGGYGYTF	TGTGCCAGCAGTCCAGGACAGGGAGGCTATGGCTACACCTTC
TRBV7-2	TRBJ2-7	14	.	.	CASSLSRRAYEQYF	TGTGCCAGCAGCTTATCCCGCAGGGCCTACGAGCAGTACTTC
TRBV30	TRBJ2-3	12	once	TRBD1	CAGTVSTDTQYF	TGTGCCGGGACAGTGTCCACAGATACGCAGTATTTT
TRBV9	TRBJ2-3	16	.	TRBD2	CASSIDSGRETDTQYF	TGTGCCAGCAGCATAGATAGCGGGAGGGAGACAGATACGCAGTATTTT
TRBV19	TRBJ1-5	16	.	.	CASTQGAGYSNQPQHF	TGTGCCAGTACTCAAGGGGCCGGTTATAGCAATCAGCCCCAGCATTTT
TRBV9	TRBJ1-1	13	.	.	CASSWKGGTEAFF	TGTGCCAGCAGCTGGAAAGGGGGCACTGAAGCTTTCTTT
TRBV11-2	TRBJ2-1	19	.	TRBD2	CASSVPPGLAGPDGNEQFF	TGTGCCAGCAGCGTCCCGCCGGGACTAGCGGGACCTGACGGGAATGAGCAGTTCTTC
TRBV18	TRBJ1-4	14	.	.	CASSSEARNEKLFF	TGTGCCAGCTCTTCGGAGGCCCGTAATGAAAAACTGTTTTTT
TRBV9	TRBJ1-5	15	.	TRBD1	CASSVGGQSNQPQHF	TGTGCCAGCAGCGTAGGGGGACAGTCGAATCAGCCCCAGCATTTT
TRBV2	TRBJ1-2	14	.	TRBD1	CASSEGQEYNGYTF	TGTGCCAGCAGTGAGGGACAGGAATACAATGGCTACACCTTC
TRBV12-3/TRBV12-4	TRBJ2-5	13	.	.	CASRPTAGGAQYF	TGTGCCAGCAGGCCCACGGCCGGCGGGGCCCAGTACTTC
TRBV28	TRBJ2-7	15	.	.	CASTLGGTTSYEQYF	TGTGCCAGCACCCTTGGGGGGACCACTAGTTACGAGCAGTACTTC
TRBV30	TRBJ1-4	12	.	.	CAWSVRGEKLFF	TGTGCCTGGAGTGTACGGGGTGAAAAACTGTTTTTT
TRBV11-2	TRBJ1-1	13	once	.	CASSLFMNTEAFF	TGTGCCAGCAGCTTATTCATGAACACTGAAGCTTTCTTT
TRBV29-1	TRBJ1-4	14	.	.	CSVDQAGLGEKLFF	TGCAGCGTTGATCAGGCAGGGCTAGGGGAAAAACTGTTTTTT
TRBV3-1/TRBV3-2	TRBJ1-3	17	.	.	CASSQERLIPGGNTIYF	TGTGCCAGCAGCCAAGAGCGGTTGATACCGGGGGGAAACACCATATATTTT
TRBV11-2	TRBJ2-7	15	.	.	CASSLMQGNPPPRYF	TGTGCCAGCAGCTTAATGCAGGGGAACCCGCCCCCTCGGTACTTC
TRBV18	TRBJ2-3	12	.	.	CASSREAATQYF	TGTGCCAGCTCACGGGAGGCGGCTACGCAGTATTTT
TRBV12-3/TRBV12-4	TRBJ1-1	13	.	TRBD1	CASSLWDRAKAFF	TGTGCCAGCAGTCTCTGGGACAGGGCGAAAGCTTTCTTT
TRBV19	TRBJ1-1	14	.	.	CASSIGSRGTEAFF	TGTGCCAGTAGTATAGGGTCCAGGGGCACTGAAGCTTTCTTT
TRBV9	TRBJ1-6	15	.	.	CASSAGVGGNSPLHF	TGTGCCAGCAGCGCGGGGGTGGGAGGCAATTCACCCCTCCACTTT
TRBV7-2	TRBJ2-7	12	.	.	CASSPRAYEQYF	TGTGCCAGCAGCCCCCGGGCCTACGAGCAGTACTTC
TRBV5-5	TRBJ2-1	19	.	TRBD2	CASSLAPRLAGGRYNEQFF	TGTGCCAGCAGCTTGGCCCCTAGACTAGCGGGAGGGCGGTACAATGAGCAGTTCTTC
TRBV11-2	TRBJ1-6	15	.	TRBD1	CASSLDRAGDSPLHF	TGTGCCAGCAGCTTGGACAGGGCGGGGGATTCACCCCTCCACTTT
TRBV10-2	TRBJ2-1	14	.	.	CASRFSGGFDEQFF	TGCGCCAGCAGGTTTAGCGGCGGGTTCGATGAGCAGTTCTTC
TRBV2	TRBJ1-2	14	.	TRBD1	CASSDGRGNYGYTF	TGTGCCAGCAGTGATGGCAGGGGGAACTATGGCTACACCTTC
TRBV12-5	TRBJ1-4	16	.	TRBD1	CASGLVPGQGVEKLFF	TGTGCTAGTGGTTTGGTTCCGGGACAGGGTGTTGAAAAACTGTTTTTT
TRBV7-2	TRBJ2-4	16	.	.	CASSLLAPGSQNIQYF	TGTGCCAGCAGCTTACTCGCCCCAGGATCTCAAAACATTCAGTACTTC
TRBV18	TRBJ2-3	16	once	TRBD1	CASSPPVGQGADTQYF	TGTGCCAGCTCACCACCGGTGGGGCAGGGGGCGGATACGCAGTATTTT
TRBV24-1	TRBJ2-1	16	.	TRBD2	CATSDLAASSYNEQFF	TGTGCCACCAGTGATCTAGCGGCCAGCTCCTACAATGAGCAGTTCTTC
TRBV24-1	TRBJ1-2	13	.	.	CATSPGTWYGYTF	TGTGCCACCAGCCCCGGGACATGGTATGGCTACACCTTC
TRBV15	TRBJ2-1	14	.	TRBD2	CATSRDGKRGGQFF	TGTGCCACCAGCAGAGATGGGAAGCGGGGGGGACAGTTCTTC
TRBV18	TRBJ1-4	14	.	TRBD1	CASSRGQGDGKLFF	TGTGCCAGCTCACGGGGACAGGGGGATGGAAAACTGTTTTTT
TRBV11-2	TRBJ1-4	14	.	.	CASSPTVPTEKLFF	TGTGCCAGCAGCCCGACAGTGCCGACGGAAAAACTGTTTTTT
TRBV6-5	TRBJ1-1	14	.	.	CASTTWGRNTEAFF	TGTGCCAGCACCACCTGGGGCAGGAACACTGAAGCTTTCTTT
TRBV6-6	TRBJ2-3	15	.	TRBD1	CASRRDRVGTDTQYF	TGTGCCAGCAGACGCGACAGGGTGGGCACAGATACGCAGTATTTT
TRBV19	TRBJ2-7	15	.	TRBD1	CASSTSGQGVYEQYF	TGTGCCAGTAGTACTTCGGGACAGGGGGTTTACGAGCAGTACTTC
TRBV7-7	TRBJ2-3	14	.	.	CASSLGHSTDTQYF	TGTGCCAGCAGCTTAGGGCACAGCACAGATACGCAGTATTTT
TRBV7-8	TRBJ1-1	14	once	.	CASSLAYSGVEAFF	TGTGCCAGCAGCTTAGCGTACTCGGGGGTTGAAGCTTTCTTT
TRBV4-3	TRBJ1-4	16	.	TRBD1	CASSQGAGTGGEKLFF	TGCGCCAGCAGCCAAGGGGCAGGGACAGGTGGGGAAAAACTGTTTTTT
TRBV28	TRBJ2-5	14	.	.	CASSLGGRAETQYF	TGTGCCAGCAGTTTAGGGGGCAGGGCCGAGACCCAGTACTTC
TRBV12-3/TRBV12-4	TRBJ1-6	13	.	.	CASSFRQARALHF	TGTGCCAGCAGTTTCCGACAGGCCAGGGCCCTCCACTTT
TRBV11-3	TRBJ2-1	15	.	TRBD2	CASSLTSGRWKEQFF	TGTGCCAGCAGCCTGACTAGCGGGAGATGGAAAGAGCAGTTCTTC
TRBV7-9	TRBJ1-3	15	.	.	CASSFGQGYRNTIYF	TGTGCCAGCAGCTTTGGGCAGGGCTATCGAAACACCATATATTTT
TRBV5-1	TRBJ2-2	15	.	.	CASSRSGGNTGELFF	TGCGCCAGCAGCCGTAGCGGCGGGAACACCGGGGAGCTGTTTTTT
TRBV28	TRBJ2-2	16	.	TRBD1	CATRPPGQQNTGELFF	TGTGCCACTCGACCCCCGGGACAGCAGAACACCGGGGAGCTGTTTTTT
TRBV5-1	TRBJ2-6	15	.	.	CASSLVVTGANVLTF	TGCGCCAGCAGCTTGGTGGTGACAGGGGCCAACGTCCTGACTTTC
TRBV6-2/TRBV6-3	TRBJ2-1	14	.	TRBD2	CASSGTSADNEQFF	TGTGCCAGCAGCGGGACTAGCGCGGACAATGAGCAGTTCTTC
TRBV11-2	TRBJ2-1	15	.	.	CASSFGRERLNEQFF	TGTGCCAGCAGCTTCGGCCGAGAGCGCCTCAATGAGCAGTTCTTC
TRBV12-3/TRBV12-4	TRBJ1-1	13	.	.	CASSPQGGTEAFF	TGTGCCAGCAGTCCACAGGGAGGGACTGAAGCTTTCTTT
TRBV7-9	TRBJ1-4	19	.	TRBD1	CASSLRDRGARGTNEKLFF	TGTGCCAGCAGCTTACGGGACAGGGGCGCACGGGGGACTAATGAAAAACTGTTTTTT